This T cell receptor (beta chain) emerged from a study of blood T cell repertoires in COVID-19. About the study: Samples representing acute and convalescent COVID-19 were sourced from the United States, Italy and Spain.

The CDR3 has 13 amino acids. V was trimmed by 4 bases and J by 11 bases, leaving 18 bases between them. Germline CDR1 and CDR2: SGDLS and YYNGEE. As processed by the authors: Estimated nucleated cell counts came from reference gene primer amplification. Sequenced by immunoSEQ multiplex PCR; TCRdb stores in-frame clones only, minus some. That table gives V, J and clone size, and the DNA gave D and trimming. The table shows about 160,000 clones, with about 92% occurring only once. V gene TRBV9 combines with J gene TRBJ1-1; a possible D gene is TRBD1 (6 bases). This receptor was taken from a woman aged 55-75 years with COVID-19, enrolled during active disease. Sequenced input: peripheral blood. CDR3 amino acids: CASSPQQGRNAFF. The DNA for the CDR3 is TGTGCCAGCAGCCCACAACAGGGAAGGAATGCTTTCTTT.